This TCR beta chain was sequenced for a study of regulatory T cells in long-lasting Graves disease. In the study overall: Positive TSH receptor antibodies alongside over 5 years of antithyroid drugs were what marked Graves' disease as persistent. Broader study findings: Few sampled subjects may have lowered accuracy. Persistent disease was associated with favored TRBV28 usage and with favored use of TRBJ1-2 and TRBJ2-5.

The CDR3 length is 14 residues. Trimming at V came to 3 bases and at J to 4 bases, leaving 5 bases not matched to a gene. CDR1 and CDR2 from the germline V gene are SGHTA and FQGTGA. According to the study, TCR beta libraries were built with iRepertoire HTBI primers and CDR3-region Arm-PCR. In the original analysis: Gene usage covered about 62 TRBV and 14 TRBJ segments. TCRdb re-called the multiplex PCR reads with MiXCR, one entry per CDR3 protein. The V and J calls shown here were made by TCRdb, not taken from the authors' results. Among 500,000 to 800,000 distinct CDR3 sequences listed, about 30% were seen once. Stated time point: persistent/refractory GD, antithyroid drugs over 5 years with positive TRAb. PBMCs were the source of the RNA used for TCR sequencing. Regarding this clonotype: What it binds is not known.

The sample was peripheral blood mononuclear cells (PBMCs), taken when the disease was refractory, from a patient treated with antithyroid drugs. The gene calls are TRBV7-3 and TRBJ1-1; 7 positions match TRBD1. The source of this sequence is a female donor with Graves disease. The CDR3 DNA reads as TGTGCCAGCAGCTTCACAGGGGAGCGCACTGAAGCTTTCTTT. This translates into CASSFTGERTEAFF.